The clone carrying this T cell receptor beta chain was detected a few times. Its antigen is currently unknown. This specimen belongs to a study of response to subunit inactivated influenza vaccine. The CDR3 has 15 amino acids. V was pared by 4 bases and J by 2 bases, with 10 bases of the junction left unmatched. CDR1 and CDR2 (germline): DFQATT, SNEGSKA (reference sequence). MiXCR, run by TCRdb on the RT-PCR reads, gives a single entry per CDR3 protein. The table shows about 520,000 distinct CDR3 sequences, with under 8.5% occurring only once. General study points: Authors suggested each seasonal influenza vaccination recruits few new T cells.

The chain combines TRBV20-1 with TRBJ1-1, with TRBD1 matching over 7 bases. This clonotype was obtained from a man between 50 and 70 years old who received an inactivated influenza vaccine. Sequences were derived from PBMCs from blood, sampled roughly 24 months after vaccination. DNA of the CDR3: TGCAGTGCTACCCAAGGGGGACAGATAAACACTGAAGCTTTCTTT. This codes for CSATQGGQINTEAFF.